This TCR beta chain was documented in a study of blood T cell repertoires in COVID-19. As for the study in general: Both acute and convalescent COVID-19 samples were obtained from the United States, Italy and Spain. PBMCs, B-cell-depleted T cells, or T cells provided the cDNA or gDNA that made up the material.

Per the original data handling: Reference gene primer amplification gave nucleated cell count estimates. The repertoire was sequenced with immunoSEQ multiplex PCR; TCRdb's copy has only in-frame clones and lacks some. D and trimming were read from the DNA, whereas the V and J calls and clone size are those reported in that table. The sample has just under 85,000 clones, 83% seen once. Trimming removed 4 bases from V and 15 bases from J; junction bases left unmatched: 8. CDR1 SNHLY and CDR2 FYNNEI come from the germline V gene. This CDR3 has 13 amino acids. Sequencing input: peripheral blood. V gene TRBV2 combines with J gene TRBJ2-1; 11 nucleotides agree with TRBD1. This sequence was found in a woman older than 75 with acute or convalescent COVID-19. The CDR3 DNA follows: TGTGCCAGCAGTGTCAAGGACAGGGGGCCTATGTTCTTC. It codes for CASSVKDRGPMFF.